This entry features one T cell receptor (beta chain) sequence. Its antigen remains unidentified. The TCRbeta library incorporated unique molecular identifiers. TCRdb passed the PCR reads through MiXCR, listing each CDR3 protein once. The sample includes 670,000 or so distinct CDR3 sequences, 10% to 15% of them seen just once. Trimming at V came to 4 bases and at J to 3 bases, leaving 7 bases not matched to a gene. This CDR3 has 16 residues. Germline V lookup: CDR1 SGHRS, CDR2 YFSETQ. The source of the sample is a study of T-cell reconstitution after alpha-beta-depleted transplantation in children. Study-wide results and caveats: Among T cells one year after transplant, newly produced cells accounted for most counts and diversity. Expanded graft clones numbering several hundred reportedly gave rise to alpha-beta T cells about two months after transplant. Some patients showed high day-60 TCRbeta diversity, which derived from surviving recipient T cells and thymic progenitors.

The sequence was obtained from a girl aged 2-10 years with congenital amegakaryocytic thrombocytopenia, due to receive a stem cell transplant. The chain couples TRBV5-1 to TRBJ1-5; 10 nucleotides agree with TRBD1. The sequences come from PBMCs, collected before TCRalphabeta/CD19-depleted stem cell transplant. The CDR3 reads CASSPDGTGVNQPQHF. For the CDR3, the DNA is TGCGCCAGCAGCCCGGACGGGACAGGGGTCAATCAGCCCCAGCATTTT.